A single sample is the source of the 16 T cell receptor beta chains below, sequenced in a study of beta chain features in type 1 diabetes. As every portion of the isolated RNA was reverse transcribed, the sequencing read expressed TCRB transcripts. Measured with immunoSEQ multiplex PCR; TCRdb has only the in-frame clones, and not every one. The table shows 110,000 to 150,000 clones, with about a tenth occurring only once. The specimen was central memory CD4+ T cells from blood. These receptors were taken from a man aged 18 to 29 in good health.

This clone was found a few times. The chain carries TRBV30 and TRBJ1-2; D is ambiguous. The ends were cut back, 0 bases at V and 4 bases at J, with 9 bases in the middle. CDR1 GTSNPN and CDR2 SVGIG come from the germline V gene (reference sequence). The CDR3 has 13 residues. The CDR3 region has the DNA TGTGCCTGGAGTGTAAGAGGGAGCTATGGCTACACCTTC. Translation: CAWSVRGSYGYTF.

In its sample, this clone was seen a few times. The rearrangement uses TRBV11-2 and TRBJ2-5, with 7 bases fitting TRBD1. This CDR3 has 14 amino acids. Looked up from germline, CDR1 is SGHAT and CDR2 is FQNNGV. After removal of 5 bases from V and 4 bases from J, the junction contained 7 bases not matched to a gene. CDR3 in DNA: TGTGCCAGCAGCCCCCGACAGGGCAGAGAGACCCAGTACTTC. The encoded protein is CASSPRQGRETQYF.

V is TRBV30 and J is TRBJ1-5, with 7 bases aligning to TRBD1. With 5 bases clipped from V and 2 bases from J, the junction kept 6 bases outside the gene matches. Germline CDR1 reads GTSNPN; CDR2 reads SVGIG (reference sequence). This CDR3 is built from 14 residues. CDR3 DNA: TGTGCCTGGGGGGACGACAGGGGCAATCAGCCCCAGCATTTT. This sequence encodes CAWGDDRGNQPQHF.

This clone appeared a few times. The chain uses TRBV5-5 and TRBJ1-6; the match to TRBD1 covers 9 bases. CDR1 and CDR2 from the germline V gene are SGHKS and YYEKEE (reference sequence). The J segment lost 10 bases and the V segment lost 6 bases, leaving 11 bases of the junction unmatched. The CDR3 loop spans 15 amino acids. CDR3 coding DNA: TGTGCCAGCACCCCTGGTGGGACAGGGACGTCACCCCTCCACTTT. Protein product: CASTPGGTGTSPLHF.

This clone was seen a few times. The chain joins TRBV27 to TRBJ2-7; TRBD1 matches 7 bases. V shed 3 bases and J 4 bases; nucleotides not matched to a gene: 6. CDR3 length: 14 residues. CDR1 is MNHEY and CDR2 is SMNVEV in the germline V gene (reference sequence). CDR3 in DNA: TGTGCCAGCAGTTTGACAGGGAGAAAATACGAGCAGTACTTC. This gives the protein CASSLTGRKYEQYF.

J is TRBJ1-4 and V is TRBV18; 7 bases fit TRBD1. Germline V CDR1 and CDR2: KGHSH, LQKENI. V shed 2 bases, J shed 7 bases, and the junction held 4 bases outside the gene matches. The CDR3 runs 14 residues. CDR3 sequence (DNA): TGTGCCAGCTCACCAGGGACAGACCGTGAAAAACTGTTTTTT. Translation: CASSPGTDREKLFF.

This clone came up many times. As DNA, the CDR3 is TGTGCCAGCAGCTTAAGACTAGGCGATGAGCAGTTCTTC. Amino acid sequence: CASSLRLGDEQFF. The chain uses TRBV7-3 and TRBJ2-1, with D perhaps matching TRBD2 (6 bases). Trimming pared 1 base from V and 8 bases from J, leaving 9 bases between. Per germline, CDR1 SGHTA and CDR2 FQGTGA. The CDR3 runs to 13 residues.

In this sample, this clone turned up a few times. V is TRBV7-6 and J is TRBJ2-7; D is ambiguous. The CDR3 consists of 12 residues. CDR1 is SGHVS, CDR2 FNYEAQ, per germline. Trimming removed 1 base from V and 3 bases from J, with 4 bases in between. CDR3 nucleotides: TGTGCCAGCAGCTTAGTCGGCTACGAGCAGTACTTC. Amino acid sequence: CASSLVGYEQYF.

This clone was observed a handful of times. V usage is TRBV7-2 and J usage is TRBJ2-5; TRBD2 is a possible D gene (7 bases). The CDR3 runs 12 residues. V lost 3 bases and J 14 bases, leaving 16 bases between the germline ends. Per germline, CDR1 SGHTA and CDR2 FQGNSA. The CDR3 nucleotides are TGTGCCAGCAGCTTCTCCGTGGGGGGGGCTTACTTC. Translating it yields CASSFSVGGAYF.

This chain joins TRBV7-4 and TRBJ2-1, with D perhaps matching TRBD2 (6 bases). The CDR3 sequence is 18 residues long. Trimming pared 7 bases from V and 0 bases from J, leaving 22 bases between. CDR1 is SGHVT and CDR2 is SQSDAQ in the germline V gene. CDR3 DNA sequence: TGTGCCAGCACCTCCTTGCTCCGGGAGCCAAGCTCCTACAATGAGCAGTTCTTC. This encodes CASTSLLREPSSYNEQFF.

The chain is built from TRBV2 and TRBJ2-2, with D maybe TRBD1 (5 bases). The CDR3 has 15 amino acids. Germline V gene lookup returns CDR1 SNHLY and CDR2 FYNNEI. V shed 3 bases and J shed 0 bases, with 8 bases lying between them. CDR3 DNA sequence: TGTGCCAGCAGTGACAGGGCTACGAACACCGGGGAGCTGTTTTTT. It encodes CASSDRATNTGELFF.

This clone was seen only a few times. The chain joins TRBV29-1 to TRBJ2-7; 7 bases map to TRBD1. V trimming: 2 bases; J trimming: 5 bases; junction bases outside the gene matches: 9. The CDR3 extends over 14 amino acids. The V gene's germline CDR1 is SQVTM and CDR2 ANQGSEA. CDR3 in DNA: TGCAGCGTTGAACCCGTGGGTACAGGGGACGAGCAGTACTTC. Amino acids: CSVEPVGTGDEQYF.

The rearrangement links TRBV28 to TRBJ1-6, with 9 bases that match TRBD1. The V gene's germline CDR1 is MDHEN and CDR2 SYDVKM. The CDR3 covers 16 residues. J lost 7 bases, V lost 3 bases, and 7 bases had no gene match. Here the CDR3 reads CASSFQRTGANSPLHF. The CDR3 coding sequence is TGTGCCAGCAGTTTCCAGAGGACAGGGGCGAATTCACCCCTCCACTTT.

The J gene is TRBJ1-2, the V gene TRBV7-2; 9 nucleotides match TRBD1. The V gene end was trimmed by 4 bases and the J gene end by 4 bases; junction bases not matched to a gene: 7. The CDR3 loop spans 15 amino acids. Germline V CDR1 and CDR2: SGHTA, FQGNSA. CDR3 nucleotide sequence: TGTGCCAGCAGCTCCGCCGGGACAGGGATCTATGGCTACACCTTC. Encoded protein: CASSSAGTGIYGYTF.

This clone was counted between two and nine times. The chain carries TRBV13 and TRBJ2-3; 8 bases are shared with TRBD1. Germline V lookup: CDR1 PRHDT, CDR2 FYEKMQ (reference sequence). The trim removed 4 bases at V and 1 base at J, leaving 4 bases unmatched. The CDR3 loop spans 15 amino acids. The CDR3 protein is CASSWPGQGTDTQYF. CDR3 DNA: TGTGCCAGCAGCTGGCCGGGACAGGGCACAGATACGCAGTATTTT.

This clone has only a few counts. J is TRBJ2-7 and V is TRBV5-1, with 9 nucleotides matching TRBD2. Germline trimming cut 4 bases from V and 1 base from J; bases unmatched to any gene: 6. In germline, CDR1 is SGHRS, CDR2 YFSETQ. The CDR3 totals 15 residues. The CDR3 is CASSSLGLASYEQYF. CDR3 bases: TGCGCCAGCAGCAGCCTAGGACTAGCGTCCTACGAGCAGTACTTC.